Presented here are 6 T cell receptor beta chains from one specimen sequenced in a study of early T cells in non-severe SARS-CoV-2 infection (dated by TCRdb to the early 2020s). Library creation used 5' RACE. Data came from a NextSeq 500. TCRdb reprocessing: public reads trimmed at Q25 with fastp, clones called with MiXCR, in-frame beta chains kept. CDR3 protein duplicates are merged, each entry listing the most common genes and DNA. The sample yields about 110,000 distinct CDR3 sequences; 12% were counted once. Of the sample, approximately 3.1% is held by the ten largest clones. Specimen: whole blood. The receptor source for this set is an adult who was a healthcare worker with PCR-confirmed SARS-CoV-2 infection or an uninfected control (not recorded which).

This clonotype was recorded many times. The chain joins TRBV29-1 to TRBJ1-1; D gene uncertain. The CDR3 has 15 residues. V was shortened by 4 bases and J by 0 bases, with 15 bases between the two germline ends. Germline-derived CDR1 and CDR2 are SQVTM and ANQGSEA. Here the CDR3 reads CSVVVPGWMNTEAFF. The DNA for the CDR3 is TGCAGCGTTGTCGTTCCAGGATGGATGAACACTGAAGCTTTCTTT.

Many counts were recorded for this clonotype. This chain links TRBV29-1 with TRBJ1-1, with TRBD1 matching over 8 bases. The CDR3 totals 17 residues. The ends lost 4 bases at V and 3 bases at J; junction bases unmatched: 16. The germline CDR1 and CDR2 sequences are SQVTM and ANQGSEA. The DNA of the CDR3 is TGCAGCGTTGCAGGCAGGGGGCTTTTGGCCAGCGACACTGAAGCTTTCTTT. Its translation is CSVAGRGLLASDTEAFF.

This clonotype was picked up many times. J is TRBJ2-1 and V is TRBV12-3 or TRBV12-4; TRBD2 matches at 12 bases. The CDR3 is made up of 15 amino acids. V dropped 8 bases and J dropped 4; count of bases not matched to a gene: 6. The CDR3 reads CASQLTSGGYNEQFF. The CDR3 DNA follows: TGTGCCAGCCAACTTACTAGCGGGGGGTACAATGAGCAGTTCTTC.

This clonotype was seen a few times. The chain uses TRBV6-5 and TRBJ1-3, with TRBD1 matching over 7 bases. After removal of 0 bases from V and 2 bases from J, the junction contained 4 bases not matched to a gene. The CDR3 has 16 amino acids. Germline V gene data show CDR1 as MNHEY and CDR2 as SVGAGI. CDR3 region: CASSYSGGTAGNTIYF. The CDR3 DNA reads as TGTGCCAGCAGTTACTCGGGGGGGACAGCTGGAAACACCATATATTTT.

This clonotype was counted ten times or more. This sequence joins TRBV7-9 and TRBJ1-4; D is unresolved. Between the trimmed V and J ends, which lost 1 base and 6 bases, there was a span of 6 bases. The CDR3 contains 13 residues. Germline V gene data show CDR1 as SEHNR and CDR2 as FQNEAQ (reference sequence). The CDR3: CASSLGGYEKLFF. CDR3 in DNA: TGTGCCAGCAGCTTAGGCGGTTATGAAAAACTGTTTTTT. The full variable domain, rest sourced from reference TRBV7-9 and TRBJ1-4, is DTGVSQNPRHKITKRGQNVTFRCDPISEHNRLYWYRQTLGQGPEFLTYFQNEAQLEKSRLLSDRFSAERPKGSFSTLEIQRTEQGDSAMYLCASSLGGYEKLFFGSGTQLSVL.

This clonotype has ten or more counts. J is TRBJ2-1 and V is TRBV10-3; D unresolved. CDR1 and CDR2 (germline): ENHRY, SYGVKD. The CDR3 is 15 residues long. V dropped 3 bases and J dropped 6 bases, with 15 bases sitting between them. The CDR3 region is CAISDRRVSSNEQFF. The CDR3 DNA reads TGTGCCATCAGTGATCGCCGGGTTAGCAGCAATGAGCAGTTCTTC.